A single sample gave rise to the 27 T cell receptor beta chains below, sequenced in a study of blood T cell repertoires in COVID-19. Measured with immunoSEQ multiplex PCR; TCRdb has only the in-frame clones, and not every one. The table includes roughly 100,000 clones, around 87% detected once. What was sequenced was peripheral blood. The receptors originated from a woman in her twenties or thirties with acute or convalescent COVID-19.

This clone has a handful of counts. The CDR3 region is CASSVLPGSDTQYF. In DNA form, the CDR3 reads TGTGCCAGCAGCGTACTACCAGGGTCAGATACGCAGTATTTT. The gene calls are TRBV9 and TRBJ2-3; perhaps TRBD1 as D (5 bases). The CDR3 has 14 residues. Germline V gives CDR1 SGDLS, CDR2 YYNGEE. The germline V and J ends were trimmed by 1 base and 4 bases, with 10 bases remaining between them.

The chain joins TRBV27 to TRBJ1-1, with TRBD1 matching 8 bases. Germline CDR1 MNHEY, CDR2 SMNVEV (reference sequence). The length of the CDR3 is 15 residues. J lost 0 bases, V lost 1 base, and 1 base had no gene match. The CDR3 nucleotides read TGTGCCAGCAGTTTATGGACAGGGTTGAACACTGAAGCTTTCTTT. Translated: CASSLWTGLNTEAFF.

The chain uses TRBV13 and TRBJ2-2; D is unresolved. Germline CDR1 is PRHDT and CDR2 is FYEKMQ (reference sequence). Between the trimmed V and J ends, which lost 8 bases and 4 bases, there was a span of 26 bases. This CDR3 has 18 residues. The CDR3 is CASALVEAALVGTGELFF. CDR3 sequence (DNA): TGTGCCAGCGCTTTGGTAGAGGCCGCCCTCGTCGGCACCGGGGAGCTGTTTTTT.

This chain connects TRBV18 to TRBJ1-3; perhaps TRBD1 as D (6 bases). The ends were cut back, 0 bases at V and 4 bases at J, with 13 bases in the middle. The germline gives CDR1 KGHSH, CDR2 LQKENI. The CDR3 is 16 amino acids. For the CDR3, the DNA is TGTGCCAGCTCACCACCAGGAGTCACAGGGGGAAACACCATATATTTT. This translates into CASSPPGVTGGNTIYF.

The rearrangement links TRBV19 to TRBJ1-1, with unresolved D. V lost 3 bases and J lost 8, with 13 bases in between. Per germline, CDR1 LNHDA and CDR2 SQIVND (reference sequence). CDR3 size: 13 residues. The CDR3 bases are TGTGCCAGTAGTATTACTTTTCCGGGGGAAGCTTTCTTT. This codes for CASSITFPGEAFF. The whole variable domain, remainder taken from reference TRBV19 and TRBJ1-1, is DGGITQSPKYLFRKEGQNVTLSCEQNLNHDAMYWYRQDPGQGLRLIYYSQIVNDFQKGDIAEGYSVSREKKESFPLTVTSAQKNPTAFYLCASSITFPGEAFFGQGTRLTVV.

The DNA of the CDR3 is TGTGCCAGCAGCTCCAAGAGGGAGTTTATCGAAAAACTGTTTTTT. Translating it yields CASSSKREFIEKLFF. This rearrangement joins TRBV11-2 to TRBJ1-4; no reliable D call. V lost 4 bases and J 8 bases, leaving 17 bases between the germline ends. In germline, CDR1 is SGHAT, CDR2 FQNNGV. The length of the CDR3 is 15 residues. The whole variable domain, filled in from reference TRBV11-2 and TRBJ1-4, reads EAGVAQSPRYKIIEKRQSVAFWCNPISGHATLYWYQQILGQGPKLLIQFQNNGVVDDSQLPKDRFSAERLKGVDSTLKIQPAKLEDSAVYLCASSSKREFIEKLFFGSGTQLSVL.

The rearrangement joins TRBV18 to TRBJ1-6, with 10 bases lining up with TRBD1. After removal of 6 bases from V and 10 bases from J, the junction contained 6 bases not matched to a gene. The CDR3 totals 14 residues. The V gene's germline CDR1 is KGHSH and CDR2 LQKENI. CDR3 nucleotide sequence: TGTGCCAGCTCTCGGGACAGGGGAAAATCACCCCTCCACTTT. Amino acids: CASSRDRGKSPLHF.

This rearrangement joins TRBV12-5 to TRBJ2-1; 9 nucleotides agree with TRBD1. J was trimmed by 7 bases and V by 7 bases; bases with no gene match: 11. CDR1 is LGHNT, CDR2 FRNRAP, per germline. The CDR3 is made up of 15 amino acids. CDR3 loop: CASVMPPGTGNEQFF. CDR3 nucleotides: TGTGCTAGTGTCATGCCCCCCGGGACAGGGAATGAGCAGTTCTTC.

The chain couples TRBV5-4 to TRBJ2-2; D is ambiguous. Germline V gene sequence: CDR1 SGHNT, CDR2 YYREEE (reference sequence). Trimming removed 3 bases at V and 3 bases at J, with 9 bases between. The length of the CDR3 is 14 residues. CDR3 coding DNA: TGTGCCAGCAGCTCTCAACGGGACACCGGGGAGCTGTTTTTT. It is translated as CASSSQRDTGELFF.

This chain connects TRBV5-8 to TRBJ1-6; D call uncertain. V lost 4 bases and J 7 bases, leaving 9 bases between the germline ends. CDR3 length: 13 amino acids. In germline, CDR1 is SGHTS, CDR2 YDEGEE. The CDR3 here is CASSVQKNSPLHF. The CDR3 DNA is TGTGCCAGCAGCGTCCAAAAAAATTCACCCCTCCACTTT.

The J gene is TRBJ1-2, the V gene TRBV12-3 or TRBV12-4; D is unclear. Trimming left V 5 bases short and J 5 bases short, with 9 bases between. The length of the CDR3 is 12 residues. DNA of the CDR3: TGTGCCAGCAGTCCCGTATCTTATGGCTACACCTTC. This encodes CASSPVSYGYTF.

This clone was seen repeatedly, ten times or more. This chain links TRBV9 with TRBJ2-7; the D is unclear. CDR3 length: 14 residues. V was clipped by 3 bases and J by 0 bases, with 10 bases between them. From germline, CDR1 is SGDLS and CDR2 YYNGEE. In DNA, the CDR3 is TGTGCCAGCAGCGCCTCGCGAGTCTCCTACGAGCAGTACTTC. It specifies CASSASRVSYEQYF.

The chain recombines TRBV7-8 with TRBJ1-6, with D possibly being TRBD1 (5 bases). This CDR3 comprises 16 residues. Deletions cut 2 bases from V and 8 bases from J, with 16 bases between. Germline assignment: CDR1 SGHVS and CDR2 FQNEAQ. CDR3 amino acids: CASSLRLRQGDSPLHF. CDR3 nucleotides: TGTGCCAGCAGCTTACGGTTGAGGCAGGGTGATTCACCCCTCCACTTT. Variable domain in full (rest from reference TRBV7-8 and TRBJ1-6): GAGVSQSPRYKVAKRGQDVALRCDPISGHVSLFWYQQALGQGPEFLTYFQNEAQLDKSGLPSDRFFAERPEGSVSTLKIQRTQQEDSAVYLCASSLRLRQGDSPLHFGNGTRLTVT.

The rearrangement uses TRBV28 and TRBJ2-5; D possibly corresponds to TRBD1 (6 bases). Trimming took 9 bases from V and 4 from J, leaving 12 bases between them. Germline CDR1 and CDR2: MDHEN and SYDVKM. The CDR3 has 12 residues. In DNA, the CDR3 is TGTGCCAGTGAGGGGGTCGGAGAGACCCAGTACTTC. This gives the protein CASEGVGETQYF. The whole variable domain, remainder taken from reference TRBV28 and TRBJ2-5, is DVKVTQSSRYLVKRTGEKVFLECVQDMDHENMFWYRQDPGLGLRLIYFSYDVKMKEKGDIPEGYSVSREKKERFSLILESASTNQTSMYLCASEGVGETQYFGPGTRLLVL.

The chain combines TRBV28 with TRBJ1-2, with D possibly being TRBD1 (5 bases). Germline assignment: CDR1 MDHEN and CDR2 SYDVKM. The CDR3 has 13 residues. Between the trimmed V and J ends, which lost 5 bases and 3 bases, there was a span of 10 bases. The CDR3 DNA reads as TGTGCCAGCAGTATCCGACAGTACTATGGCTACACCTTC. This translates into CASSIRQYYGYTF.

This clone was observed once. The chain couples TRBV28 to TRBJ1-4; TRBD1 aligns across 8 bases. Germline lookup yields CDR1 MDHEN and CDR2 SYDVKM. Trimming cost V 2 bases and J 8 bases; bases outside gene matches: 7. This CDR3 region has 15 residues. The CDR3 sequence: CASSLADRDLEKLFF. CDR3 nucleotides: TGTGCCAGCAGTTTAGCGGACAGGGACCTGGAAAAACTGTTTTTT.

This chain links TRBV7-2 with TRBJ2-7; the D gene is possibly TRBD2 (6 bases). CDR3 length: 15 residues. Trimming stripped 5 bases from V and 11 bases from J, with 25 bases between. Germline V CDR1 and CDR2: SGHTA, FQGNSA. CDR3 DNA: TGTGCCAGCAGCAAGGTCGGGACTGGGCCCAGGAAAGAGTACTTC. It encodes CASSKVGTGPRKEYF.

The chain combines TRBV7-9 with TRBJ2-7; D might be TRBD1 (5 bases). Trimming pared 2 bases from V and 3 bases from J, leaving 8 bases between. The CDR3 has 13 amino acids. CDR1 is SEHNR, CDR2 FQNEAQ, per germline (reference sequence). CDR3 loop: CASSLQGFYEQYF. DNA of the CDR3: TGTGCCAGCAGCTTACAGGGATTCTACGAGCAGTACTTC.

This chain links TRBV7-9 with TRBJ1-1, with 7 bases aligning to TRBD1. Trimming took 5 bases from V and 6 from J; bases not matched to a gene: 9. The CDR3 runs 14 residues. Looked up from germline, CDR1 is SEHNR and CDR2 is FQNEAQ (reference sequence). The DNA for the CDR3 is TGTGCCAGCAGCCCACTCCCAGGGGGACCTGAAGCTTTCTTT. Amino acid sequence: CASSPLPGGPEAFF.

The chain has TRBV30 and TRBJ2-5; tentative D call: TRBD1 (5 bases). The ends were cut back, 2 bases at V and 14 bases at J, with 18 bases in the middle. The CDR3 spans 12 residues. Germline V gives CDR1 GTSNPN, CDR2 SVGIG (reference sequence). This CDR3 reads CAWSTSGLQTYF. CDR3 nucleotides: TGTGCCTGGAGTACCTCAGGGCTCCAAACATACTTC.

The chain joins TRBV10-2 to TRBJ1-5; D call uncertain. Germline V gives CDR1 WSHSY, CDR2 SAAADI. Deletions cut 8 bases from V and 2 bases from J, with 7 bases between. The CDR3 runs 12 residues. DNA of the CDR3: TGCGCCAGCGGGCTGGGCAATCAGCCCCAGCATTTT. Amino acids: CASGLGNQPQHF.

The V call is TRBV6-6, the J call TRBJ2-1; 7 nucleotides line up with TRBD2. CDR1 and CDR2 from the germline V gene are MNHNY and SVGAGI (reference sequence). This CDR3 is built from 15 residues. The V gene end was trimmed by 5 bases and the J gene end by 2 bases; junction bases not matched to a gene: 6. The CDR3 DNA sequence: TGTGCCAGCAGTCTAGCGGATCCAACCTACAATGAGCAGTTCTTC. It specifies CASSLADPTYNEQFF.

This clone was seen a single time. The chain combines TRBV4-1 with TRBJ2-7; 10 bases line up with TRBD2. From germline, CDR1 is MGHRA and CDR2 YSYEKL. J gave up 2 bases and V 0 bases, and 4 bases lay outside the gene matches. The CDR3 has 16 residues. The CDR3: CASSQDRGTSAYEQYF. The CDR3 DNA reads TGCGCCAGCAGCCAAGATCGCGGGACTAGCGCCTACGAGCAGTACTTC.

The chain carries TRBV10-3 and TRBJ1-1; 10 bases fit TRBD1. CDR1 and CDR2 (germline): ENHRY, SYGVKD. CDR3 length equals 15 residues. V lost 6 bases, J lost 4 bases, and 8 bases stayed unmatched. The CDR3 loop reads CAIRLGTGVGTEAFF. The CDR3 coding sequence is TGTGCCATCAGGCTGGGGACAGGGGTTGGCACTGAAGCTTTCTTT.

The chain recombines TRBV28 with TRBJ1-5, with D possibly being TRBD1 (6 bases). With 1 base removed from V and 4 bases from J, the gap between germline ends came to 20 bases. The CDR3 length is 18 residues. Germline loops: CDR1 MDHEN, CDR2 SYDVKM. The CDR3 sequence is CASSLSFTRTDLNQPQHF. The CDR3 DNA follows: TGTGCCAGCAGTTTATCGTTTACCCGGACAGATTTGAATCAGCCCCAGCATTTT.

This chain uses TRBV27 with TRBJ2-1, with no clear D. Germline V gene lookup returns CDR1 MNHEY and CDR2 SMNVEV (reference sequence). The CDR3 length is 11 residues. Trimming pared 10 bases from V and 10 bases from J, leaving 14 bases between. CDR3 loop: CATLRASEQFF. CDR3 DNA sequence: TGTGCCACCCTTCGCGCCTCCGAGCAGTTCTTC.

The V gene is TRBV11-2, the J gene TRBJ1-5, with unresolved D. This CDR3 region has 15 residues. V lost 5 bases and J 0 bases, leaving 11 bases between the germline ends. Germline values: CDR1 SGHAT, CDR2 FQNNGV. CDR3: CASSPGVYSNQPQHF. The CDR3 coding sequence is TGTGCCAGCAGCCCCGGGGTATATAGCAATCAGCCCCAGCATTTT.